The 22 T cell receptor beta chains below come from one sample, sequenced in a study of post-analysis software for immune sequencing data. Findings and caveats of the study: Higher frequency in patients than in controls was seen for roughly 5 TRBV segments, with TRBV5-6, TRBV5-1 and TRBV20-1 among them.

What these receptors recognize is not known. The TCR beta cDNA libraries contained unique molecular identifiers. One entry per CDR3 protein results from TCRdb running MiXCR on the PCR reads. This table has around 710,000 distinct CDR3 sequences, around 46% appearing once. Sample: blood. The receptors derive from a girl aged 10-17 years with multiple sclerosis.

The genes are TRBV5-1 and TRBJ2-7, with 10 bases lining up with TRBD2. The CDR3 is made up of 15 amino acids. The germline gives CDR1 SGHRS, CDR2 YFSETQ. The trim removed 1 base at V and 3 bases at J, leaving 4 bases unmatched. CDR3 residues: CASSLLLAGDYEQYF. CDR3 nucleotides: TGCGCCAGCAGCTTGCTCCTAGCGGGAGACTACGAGCAGTACTTC.

The chain is built from TRBV20-1 and TRBJ2-7; no clear D gene. The CDR3 runs 15 residues. The V and J ends lost 3 bases and 1 base respectively, with 16 bases between them. In germline, CDR1 is DFQATT, CDR2 SNEGSKA (reference sequence). CDR3 sequence: CSASAFISTSYEQYF. The CDR3 DNA follows: TGCAGTGCTAGTGCTTTCATATCTACTTCCTACGAGCAGTACTTC.

The gene calls are TRBV5-1 and TRBJ2-1; 7 bases fit TRBD2. Germline V gene sequence: CDR1 SGHRS, CDR2 YFSETQ. V was pared by 5 bases and J by 9 bases, with 8 bases of the junction left unmatched. This CDR3 spans 13 amino acids. The CDR3 is CASRAGAATEQFF. DNA for the CDR3: TGCGCCAGCAGGGCGGGAGCAGCCACTGAGCAGTTCTTC.

This clonotype was observed a handful of times. In nucleotides, the CDR3 is TGTGCCACCAGTGGAGAAGGTTTCAGTGAGCAGTTCTTC. Residues: CATSGEGFSEQFF. V and J are TRBV24-1 and TRBJ2-1; D is unresolved. The germline gives CDR1 KGHDR, CDR2 SFDVKD. The germline V and J ends were trimmed by 5 bases and 9 bases, with 13 bases remaining between them. This CDR3 has 13 residues.

This clonotype came up a few times. The V and J genes are TRBV20-1 and TRBJ2-7; 11 bases map to TRBD2. Losses at the gene ends were 3 bases for V and 0 bases for J; bases not matched to a gene: 10. The CDR3 contains 17 residues. Germline lookup yields CDR1 DFQATT and CDR2 SNEGSKA (reference sequence). The CDR3 spells CSARTSGNFSSSYEQYF. For the CDR3, the DNA is TGCAGTGCTAGGACTAGCGGGAACTTTTCAAGCTCCTACGAGCAGTACTTC.

The V call is TRBV27, the J call TRBJ2-7, with no clear D. CDR1 is MNHEY and CDR2 is SMNVEV in the germline V gene (reference sequence). This CDR3 has 16 amino acids. Trimming pared 6 bases from V and 1 base from J, leaving 19 bases between. Written as DNA, the CDR3 is TGTGCCAGCAGCCAGTCGTTAGGGTCCTTATCCTACGAGCAGTACTTC. This sequence encodes CASSQSLGSLSYEQYF.

Only a few counts were recorded for this clonotype. V is TRBV20-1 and J is TRBJ1-4; maybe TRBD1 (5 bases). CDR3 length equals 13 residues. Trimming removed 3 bases at V and 6 bases at J, with 11 bases between. Germline CDR1 reads DFQATT; CDR2 reads SNEGSKA (reference sequence). The CDR3 DNA sequence: TGCAGTGCTAGTAACCGGGACCATGAAAAACTGTTTTTT. It specifies CSASNRDHEKLFF.

This chain links TRBV7-8 with TRBJ2-6; unclear D gene. The CDR3 consists of 17 residues. Per germline, CDR1 SGHVS and CDR2 FQNEAQ. The ends were cut back, 1 base at V and 0 bases at J, with 10 bases in the middle. CDR3 DNA: TGTGCCAGCAGCTTAGAACAGAGAGCCTCTGGGGCCAACGTCCTGACTTTC. Translated: CASSLEQRASGANVLTF.

About this clonotype itself: One end of the junction is discordant with germline, which a read error may explain. V and J are TRBV29-1 and TRBJ2-7; 7 nucleotides align to TRBD1. CDR3 size: 13 residues. Germline-derived CDR1 and CDR2 are SQVTM and ANQGSEA. The CDR3 loop reads CGVERTTGSEQYF. Written as DNA, the CDR3 is TGCGGCGTTGAGCGAACGACAGGGAGTGAGCAGTACTTC.

This clonotype was found once. The chain employs TRBV3-1 and TRBJ2-7; a possible D gene is TRBD1 (5 bases). The CDR3 contains 13 residues. CDR1 LGHDT and CDR2 YNNKEL come from the germline V gene (reference sequence). Trimming left V 4 bases short and J 6 bases short, with 13 bases between. The CDR3: CASSPAGFSEQYF. The CDR3 DNA reads TGTGCCAGCAGCCCAGCAGGGTTCAGCGAGCAGTACTTC.

The gene calls are TRBV12-3 or TRBV12-4 and TRBJ2-1; 13 bases are a match to TRBD2. J gave up 8 bases and V 5 bases, and 3 bases lay outside the gene matches. CDR3 length: 14 residues. The CDR3 region is CASSGLAGVDEQFF. CDR3 DNA sequence: TGTGCCAGCAGTGGACTAGCGGGAGTCGATGAGCAGTTCTTC.

This chain links TRBV29-1 with TRBJ1-5; the D gene is possibly TRBD1 (5 bases). CDR1 is SQVTM and CDR2 is ANQGSEA in the germline V gene. The CDR3 length is 14 residues. V lost 4 bases and J lost 4, with 14 bases in between. Here the CDR3 reads CSVVPRGDNQPQHF. The CDR3 DNA reads TGCAGCGTTGTCCCGCGAGGGGATAATCAGCCCCAGCATTTT.

The chain recombines TRBV18 with TRBJ2-7; possibly TRBD2 for D (5 bases). V was cut by 6 bases and J by 5 bases, with 14 bases left in between. In germline, CDR1 is KGHSH, CDR2 LQKENI. CDR3 length equals 13 residues. The CDR3 here is CASSGEGGHEQYF. The CDR3 DNA reads as TGTGCCAGCTCGGGCGAGGGTGGTCACGAGCAGTACTTC.

The gene calls are TRBV7-2 and TRBJ1-3; unclear D gene. Trimming removed 1 base from V and 5 bases from J, with 9 bases in between. Germline CDR1 and CDR2: SGHTA and FQGNSA. The CDR3 length is 14 residues. The CDR3 loop reads CASSLDPGRNTIYF. CDR3 DNA: TGTGCCAGCAGCTTAGACCCAGGAAGAAACACCATATATTTT.

The chain employs TRBV5-1 and TRBJ1-4, with 10 positions matching TRBD1. The CDR3 totals 15 residues. Germline-derived CDR1 and CDR2 are SGHRS and YFSETQ. Germline trimming cut 3 bases from V and 8 bases from J; bases unmatched to any gene: 7. Here the CDR3 DNA reads TGCGCCAGCAGCTCCGACAGGGGGCGAGGGGAAAAACTGTTTTTT. It yields the protein CASSSDRGRGEKLFF.

A note on this clonotype: A much larger clone differs by one base, so this may be a read error. This sequence joins TRBV18 and TRBJ2-3; tentative D call: TRBD2 (5 bases). V was shortened by 3 bases and J by 2 bases, with 15 bases between the two germline ends. From germline, CDR1 is KGHSH and CDR2 LQKENI. The CDR3 sequence is 16 residues long. This CDR3 is CASSPKDGKLTDTQYF. DNA of the CDR3: TGTGCCAGCTCACCCAAGGACGGGAAACTCACAGATACGCAGTATTTT.

The sample holds a few counts of this clonotype. This CDR3 is CASVFLTQGYEQYF. The CDR3, as DNA: TGTGCCAGCGTTTTCCTGACCCAAGGCTACGAGCAGTACTTC. The J gene is TRBJ2-7, the V gene TRBV27, with D unresolved. The CDR3 length is 14 residues. Germline V CDR1 and CDR2: MNHEY, SMNVEV (reference sequence). Trimming took off 8 bases at V and 3 bases at J, with 17 bases between the two ends.

This clonotype was seen a handful of times. The chain is built from TRBV18 and TRBJ2-7; 10 bases line up with TRBD1. The CDR3 runs 15 residues. With V trimmed by 4 bases and J by 3 bases, 6 bases remained unmatched. Germline CDR1 is KGHSH and CDR2 is LQKENI. In DNA form, the CDR3 reads TGTGCCAGCTCACTGTCCGGGACAGGGGACTACGAGCAGTACTTC. Its protein product is CASSLSGTGDYEQYF.

This clonotype came up a few times. The chain uses TRBV6-5 and TRBJ2-5; D is undetermined. CDR3 length: 14 residues. The germline V gene has CDR1 MNHEY and CDR2 SVGAGI. Trimming removed 1 base from V and 4 bases from J, with 10 bases in between. CDR3 in amino acids: CASSYLPGRETQYF. CDR3 in DNA: TGTGCCAGCAGTTACTTGCCGGGTCGAGAGACCCAGTACTTC.

This clonotype was counted only a few times. The chain recombines TRBV7-9 with TRBJ2-4, with no clear D. Germline CDR1 is SEHNR and CDR2 is FQNEAQ (reference sequence). V lost 1 base, J lost 5 bases, and 18 bases lay in between. The CDR3 extends over 17 amino acids. The CDR3 nucleotides read TGTGCCAGCAGCTTAGGGGCGGCTTCGTGGAGCGAAAACATTCAGTACTTC. Protein product: CASSLGAASWSENIQYF.

This clonotype was observed a handful of times. The DNA of the CDR3 is TGTGCCAGCAGCTTATGGCGGGAGAGCACAGATACGCAGTATTTT. Protein sequence: CASSLWRESTDTQYF. The chain employs TRBV7-6 and TRBJ2-3, with 7 bases matching TRBD2. Germline V CDR1 and CDR2: SGHVS, FNYEAQ. Trimming removed 2 bases from V and 0 bases from J; junction bases left unmatched: 2. The CDR3 is 15 residues long.

The gene calls are TRBV6-6 and TRBJ2-3; D assignment may be TRBD1 or TRBD2 (5 bases each). In germline, CDR1 is MNHNY, CDR2 SVGAGI (reference sequence). This CDR3 has 17 amino acids. V was clipped by 2 bases and J by 1 base, with 16 bases between them. CDR3 protein: CASSYRTGPTRTDTQYF. CDR3 nucleotide sequence: TGTGCCAGCAGTTACCGAACGGGACCCACCCGCACAGATACGCAGTATTTT.